This T cell receptor beta chain is from a study of T cell responses to AZD1222 COVID-19 vaccine. Germline trimming cut 8 bases from V and 1 base from J; bases unmatched to any gene: 9. Germline V lookup: CDR1 ENHRY, CDR2 SYGVKD. The CDR3 extends over 15 amino acids. Method: immunoSEQ multiplex PCR; TCRdb's copy keeps in-frame clones and lacks some. The table has under 150,000 clones, around 90% seen once; the top ten hold 2.8%. As regards this clone: No antigen is known for it.

Study-wide points: Females made up more of the donors, who were largely white British, and clonal diversity may have come out too low. Repertoire sampling happened only post peak T cell response. Variant regions that are unmutated are reportedly the target of nearly half of spike-specific TCRs.

This sample comprised peripheral blood, obtained on day 0 of AZD1222 vaccination. This sequence joins TRBV10-3 and TRBJ2-3; 7 bases match TRBD2. The sequence derives from an adult in good health. The CDR3 DNA sequence: TGTGCCATCCGGCGGGCGGGAGCCCGCACAGATACGCAGTATTTT. Its protein is CAIRRAGARTDTQYF.